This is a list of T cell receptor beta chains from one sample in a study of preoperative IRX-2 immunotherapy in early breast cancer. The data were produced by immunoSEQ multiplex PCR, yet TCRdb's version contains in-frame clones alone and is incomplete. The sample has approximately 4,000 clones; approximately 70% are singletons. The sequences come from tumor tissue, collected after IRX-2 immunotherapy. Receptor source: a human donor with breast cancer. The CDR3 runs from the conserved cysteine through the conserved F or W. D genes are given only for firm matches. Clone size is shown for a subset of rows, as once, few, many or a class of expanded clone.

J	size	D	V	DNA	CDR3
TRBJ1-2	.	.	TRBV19	TGTGCCAGTAGTCCCCGCGCACAGGATGGCTACACCTTC	CASSPRAQDGYTF
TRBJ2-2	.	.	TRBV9	TGTGCCAGCAGCCAAGAACGAGGGGGGTACACCGGGGAGCTGTTTTTT	CASSQERGGYTGELFF
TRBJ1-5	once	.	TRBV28	TGTGCCAGCAGTTTCAGCCGACAGAGGAGGAGCAATCAGCCCCAGCATTTT	CASSFSRQRRSNQPQHF
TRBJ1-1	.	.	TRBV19	TGTGCCAGTACCCTGGGGGGGTTAACCCTGAACACTGAAGCTTTCTTT	CASTLGGLTLNTEAFF
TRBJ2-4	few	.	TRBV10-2	TGCGCCAGCAGTGATCCCCCTTCAGCCAAAAACATTCAGTACTTC	CASSDPPSAKNIQYF
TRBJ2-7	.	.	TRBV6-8	TGTGCCAGCAGGAGCCGACCCGAGCTTCCCTCAAGCTTC	CASRSRPELPSSF
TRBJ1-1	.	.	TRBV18	TGTGCCAGCACACTAAGAGAGTACACTGAAGCTTTCTTT	CASTLREYTEAFF
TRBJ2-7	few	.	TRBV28	TGTGCCAGCAGTTTATGGGGTAGCGAGCAGTACTTC	CASSLWGSEQYF
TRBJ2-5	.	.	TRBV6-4	TGTGCCAGTAAAGGGGCAGCCCAAGAGACCCAGTACTTC	CASKGAAQETQYF
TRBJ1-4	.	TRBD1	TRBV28	TGTGCCAGCAGTCGGGACAGGCGGGATGAAAAACTGTTTTTT	CASSRDRRDEKLFF
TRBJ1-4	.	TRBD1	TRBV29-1	TGCAGCGTCCCAATCCCGGGACAGGGAGGTGAAAAACTGTTTTTT	CSVPIPGQGGEKLFF
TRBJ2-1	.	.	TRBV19	TGTGCCAGTAGGTTGACGCGAAGCTCCTACAATGAGCAGTTCTTC	CASRLTRSSYNEQFF
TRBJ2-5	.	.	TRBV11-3	TGTGCCAGCAGCTTATTCGGGCGCCAAGAGACCCAGTACTTC	CASSLFGRQETQYF
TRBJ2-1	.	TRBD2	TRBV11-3	TGTGCCAGCAGCCGGTTAGCGGGAGAATACAATGAGCAGTTCTTC	CASSRLAGEYNEQFF
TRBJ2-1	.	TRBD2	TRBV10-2	TGCGCCAGCAGTGTACCGACTAGCGGGAGTTCCTACAATGAGCAGTTCTTC	CASSVPTSGSSYNEQFF
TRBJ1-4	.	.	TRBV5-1	TGCGTCGAAGGGGCAGGAGGCCGCGTTTATGAAAAACTGTTTTTT	CVEGAGGRVYEKLFF
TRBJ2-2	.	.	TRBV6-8	TGTGCCAGCAGTTCATCTTACGGGGGGAACACCGGGGAGCTGTTTTTT	CASSSSYGGNTGELFF
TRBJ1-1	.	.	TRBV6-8	TGTGCCAGCAGCCCCGGGACTGGACAAACTGAAGCTTTCTTT	CASSPGTGQTEAFF
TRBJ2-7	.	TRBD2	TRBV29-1	TGCAGCGTTAAGACTAGCGGGAGCTACGAGCAGTACTTC	CSVKTSGSYEQYF
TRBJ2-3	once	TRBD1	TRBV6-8	TGTGCCAGCAGTCTTGGGACAGGGAGCACAGATACGCAGTATTTT	CASSLGTGSTDTQYF
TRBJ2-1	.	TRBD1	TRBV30	TGTGCCTGGAGTGTGGGGACAGGGCGTAATGAGCAGTTCTTC	CAWSVGTGRNEQFF
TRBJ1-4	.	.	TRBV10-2	TGCGCCAGCAGTGAGTCCCGGGGGTACGGTGAAAAACTGTTTTTT	CASSESRGYGEKLFF
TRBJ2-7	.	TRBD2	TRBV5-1	TGCGCCAGCAGCCAGACTAGCGGGAGCAACGAGCAGTACTTC	CASSQTSGSNEQYF